What follows is one T cell receptor (beta chain) and its context. The data stem from a study of blood T cell repertoires in COVID-19. On the study more broadly: PBMCs, B-cell-depleted T cells, or T cells were the source of the cDNA or gDNA that made up the material.

Germline values: CDR1 LNHDA, CDR2 SQIVND (reference sequence). The CDR3 extends over 16 amino acids. The junction had 3 bases not matched to a gene; V was cut back by 4 bases and J by 0 bases. As handled by the study authors: Researchers report that nucleated cell counts were estimated from reference gene primer amplification. Clones were sequenced by immunoSEQ multiplex PCR, and TCRdb holds only the in-frame ones, with some missing. For V, J and clone size, that table is used; D and trimming come from the DNA. The table has 62,000 or so clones, around 85% seen once. This chain connects TRBV19 to TRBJ2-4; 10 bases fit TRBD1. This clonotype was obtained from an older woman with acute or convalescent COVID-19. Sequencing was done on a sample of peripheral blood. In DNA, the CDR3 is TGTGCCAGTAGTAGGACAGGGGGTGTAGCCAAAAACATTCAGTACTTC. Translation gives CASSRTGGVAKNIQYF. Complete variable domain (other parts from reference TRBV19 and TRBJ2-4): DGGITQSPKYLFRKEGQNVTLSCEQNLNHDAMYWYRQDPGQGLRLIYYSQIVNDFQKGDIAEGYSVSREKKESFPLTVTSAQKNPTAFYLCASSRTGGVAKNIQYFGAGTRLSVL.